This T cell receptor (beta chain) appears in the sequencing data of a study of human T cells and chemical hapten exposure. This clonotype was counted between two and nine times. The library tagged each cDNA molecule with unique molecular identifiers. In TCRdb, the reads were re-called with MiXCR into one record per CDR3 protein. Altogether about 120,000 distinct CDR3 sequences are present, over 6.5% being singletons, with the ten largest covering more than 1.3%. Someone pulled total RNA out of unfractionated whole blood. Sequencing used whole blood. The receptor was isolated from a human donor in good health. Some clones in this sample may be carry-over from other donors' samples.

The CDR3 nucleotides read TGCGCCAGCAGCCAAGAAGGCGGGAGCTCCTACAATGAGCAGTTCTTC. This sequence encodes CASSQEGGSSYNEQFF. The chain is built from TRBV4-1 and TRBJ2-1, with 7 bases that match TRBD2. Germline trimming cut 0 bases from V and 0 bases from J; bases unmatched to any gene: 2. The germline CDR1 and CDR2 sequences are MGHRA and YSYEKL. The CDR3 runs to 16 residues.